This entry describes one TCR beta chain. This sample is part of a study of control samples from healthy donors and cancer patients. Clones were read by immunoSEQ multiplex PCR, and TCRdb kept only the in-frame ones, dropping some. The table has 35,000 to 55,000 clones, 65% to 80% seen once. CDR3 size: 10 residues. V lost 7 bases to trimming and J lost 6 bases, with 9 bases between them. Looked up from germline, CDR1 is SQVTM and CDR2 is ANQGSEA. Source material: formalin-fixed, paraffin-embedded tissue. This receptor was identified in a male donor with melanoma. V gene TRBV29-1 combines with J gene TRBJ1-2, with D uncertain. The CDR3 sequence: CSAFLDGYTF. The DNA of the CDR3 is TGCAGCGCATTTTTAGATGGCTACACCTTC.